This is a list of T cell receptor beta chains from one sample in a study of blood T cells in healthy people across ages. TCRdb ran MiXCR on the 5' RACE reads and lists one entry per CDR3 protein. Of roughly 570,000 distinct CDR3 sequences in the sample, approximately 30% were seen once. Sequenced material: blood. These receptor sequences come from a woman in her 70s in good health. Both conserved end residues are part of each CDR3. A D gene is named only where the DNA matches it firmly. Clone size is stated in some rows and not others, as once, few, many or a class when expanded.

TRBV6-2/TRBV6-3	TRBD2	TRBJ2-1	.	CASSSPGLAGEASYNEQFF	TGTGCCAGCAGTTCTCCGGGACTAGCGGGTGAGGCCTCCTACAATGAGCAGTTCTTC
TRBV27	.	TRBJ2-3	.	CASSSPTPFRRTDTQYF	TGTGCCAGCAGTTCACCGACACCGTTCCGCCGCACAGATACGCAGTATTTT
TRBV5-1	.	TRBJ1-1	.	CASSSNQGPNEAFF	TGCGCCAGCAGCTCCAATCAGGGGCCCAATGAAGCTTTCTTT
TRBV25-1	TRBD1	TRBJ1-6	many	CASSRGTGWSPLHF	TGTGCCAGCAGCCGCGGGACAGGGTGGTCACCCCTCCACTTT
TRBV5-1	TRBD1	TRBJ2-1	.	CASSLAGTDYNEQFF	TGCGCCAGCAGCTTGGCGGGGACAGATTACAATGAGCAGTTCTTC
TRBV20-1	TRBD1	TRBJ2-2	.	CSAATGGATTGELFF	TGCAGTGCTGCGACAGGGGGCGCGACCACCGGGGAGCTGTTTTTT
TRBV20-1	.	TRBJ1-2	few	CSAPPRGVGFYGYTF	TGCAGTGCTCCGCCTCGGGGGGTGGGCTTCTATGGCTACACCTTC
TRBV29-1	.	TRBJ2-5	many	CSGGLQETQYF	TGCAGCGGGGGACTTCAAGAGACCCAGTACTTC
TRBV3-1	TRBD2	TRBJ2-7	few	CASSRLAGEDEQYF	TGTGCCAGCAGCCGACTAGCGGGGGAGGACGAGCAGTACTTC
TRBV27	.	TRBJ1-4	.	CASRLPGSGEKLFF	TGTGCCAGCAGGCTCCCGGGGAGTGGTGAAAAACTGTTTTTT
TRBV6-5	.	TRBJ1-4	few	CASSPSATGEKLFF	TGTGCCAGCAGCCCTTCGGCAACAGGTGAAAAACTGTTTTTT
TRBV7-9	.	TRBJ1-4	.	CASTRGSANEKLFF	TGTGCCAGCACCCGGGGAAGCGCTAATGAAAAACTGTTTTTT
TRBV5-1	TRBD2	TRBJ2-1	few	CASSLVLRGGYNEQFF	TGCGCCAGCAGCTTGGTCTTGCGGGGGGGCTACAATGAGCAGTTCTTC
TRBV6-1	TRBD1	TRBJ2-5	few	CASSDRNRGQGETQYF	TGTGCCAGCAGTGATCGAAACAGGGGGCAGGGAGAGACCCAGTACTTC